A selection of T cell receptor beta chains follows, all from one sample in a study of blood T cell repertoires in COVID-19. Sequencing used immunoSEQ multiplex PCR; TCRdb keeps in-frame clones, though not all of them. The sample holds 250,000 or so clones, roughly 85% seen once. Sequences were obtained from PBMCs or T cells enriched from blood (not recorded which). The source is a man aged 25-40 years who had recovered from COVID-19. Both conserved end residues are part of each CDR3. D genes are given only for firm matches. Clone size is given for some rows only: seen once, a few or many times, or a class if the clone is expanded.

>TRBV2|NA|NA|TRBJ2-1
CASSRRDSNNEQFF
TGTGCCAGCAGTCGCCGGGACTCCAACAATGAGCAGTTCTTC
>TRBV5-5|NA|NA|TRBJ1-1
CASSLMGEVAFF
TGTGCCAGCAGCTTGATGGGGGAGGTAGCTTTCTTT
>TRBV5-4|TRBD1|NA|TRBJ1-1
CASTSQGMNTEAFF
TGTGCCAGCACCTCACAGGGGATGAACACTGAAGCTTTCTTT
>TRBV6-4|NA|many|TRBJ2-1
CASSDRDNNEQFF
TGTGCCAGCAGTGACCGGGACAACAATGAGCAGTTCTTC
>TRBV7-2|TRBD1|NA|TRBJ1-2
CASSPYGQVGGGYTF
TGTGCCAGCAGCCCATACGGACAGGTGGGGGGTGGCTACACCTTC
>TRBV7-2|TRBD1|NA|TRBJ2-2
CASSHKDRAHGGELFF
TGTGCCAGCAGTCATAAAGACAGGGCTCATGGCGGGGAGCTGTTTTTT
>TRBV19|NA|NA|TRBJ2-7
CASGPLVEQYF
TGTGCCAGTGGGCCCCTGGTGGAGCAGTACTTC
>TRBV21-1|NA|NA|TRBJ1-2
CASRKGRQFNYGYTF
TGTGCCAGTAGAAAAGGTCGACAGTTTAACTATGGCTACACCTTC
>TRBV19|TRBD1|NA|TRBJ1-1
CASTFGTGWNTEAFF
TGTGCCAGCACATTCGGGACAGGTTGGAACACTGAAGCTTTCTTT
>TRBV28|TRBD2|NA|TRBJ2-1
CASSWGGEQFF
TGTGCCAGCAGTTGGGGGGGTGAGCAGTTCTTC
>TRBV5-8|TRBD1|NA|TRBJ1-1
CASSLGLRTGDEAFF
TGTGCCAGCAGCTTGGGGCTCCGGACAGGTGATGAAGCTTTCTTT
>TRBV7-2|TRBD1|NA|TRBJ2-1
CASSRTPPTGVGYNEQFF
TGTGCCAGCAGCCGGACACCTCCGACAGGGGTCGGATACAATGAGCAGTTCTTC
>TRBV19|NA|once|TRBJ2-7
CASSKGLYEQYF
TGTGCCAGTAGTAAGGGACTCTACGAGCAGTACTTC
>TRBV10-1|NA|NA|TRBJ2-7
CASSRGASDYEQYF
TGCGCCAGCAGCCGAGGTGCTAGCGACTACGAGCAGTACTTC
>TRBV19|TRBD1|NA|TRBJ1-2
CASSPGGGGGYTF
TGTGCCAGTAGCCCAGGGGGAGGAGGTGGCTACACCTTC
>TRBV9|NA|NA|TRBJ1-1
CASSLNSADTEAFF
TGTGCCAGCAGCTTAAACAGTGCCGACACTGAAGCTTTCTTT
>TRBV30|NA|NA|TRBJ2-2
CAWSYSWTGELFF
TGTGCCTGGAGCTATAGTTGGACCGGGGAGCTGTTTTTT
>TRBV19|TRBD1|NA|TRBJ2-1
CASSIRQGRSYNEQFF
TGTGCCAGTAGTATACGACAGGGTAGATCCTACAATGAGCAGTTCTTC
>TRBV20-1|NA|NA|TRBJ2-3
CSAQDYTQYF
TGCAGTGCCCAGGATTATACGCAGTATTTT
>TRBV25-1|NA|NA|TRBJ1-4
CASSESVGATNEKLFF
TGTGCCAGCAGTGAATCGGTAGGAGCGACTAATGAAAAACTGTTTTTT
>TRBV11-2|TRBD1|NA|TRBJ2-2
CASNSGTATGELFF
TGTGCCAGCAACTCTGGGACAGCCACCGGGGAGCTGTTTTTT
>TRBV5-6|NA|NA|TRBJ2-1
CATYRENGYNEQFF
TGTGCCACCTACCGGGAGAATGGCTACAATGAGCAGTTCTTC
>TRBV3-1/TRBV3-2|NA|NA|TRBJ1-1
CASSQVSQGEAFF
TGTGCCAGCAGCCAAGTTTCCCAGGGTGAAGCTTTCTTT
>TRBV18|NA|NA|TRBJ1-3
CASSPGAAGNTIYF
TGTGCCAGCTCACCAGGGGCGGCTGGAAACACCATATATTTT
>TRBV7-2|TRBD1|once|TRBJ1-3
CASSLTGWNTIYF
TGTGCCAGCAGCTTGACAGGGTGGAACACCATATATTTT
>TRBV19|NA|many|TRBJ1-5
CASVQGNFNQPQHF
TGTGCCAGTGTGCAGGGAAACTTTAATCAGCCCCAGCATTTT
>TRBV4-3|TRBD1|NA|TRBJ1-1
CASSLGQLNTEAFF
TGCGCCAGCAGCCTGGGACAGCTAAACACTGAAGCTTTCTTT
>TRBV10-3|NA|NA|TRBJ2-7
CAILDEGSKQYF
TGTGCCATCCTGGACGAGGGTAGTAAGCAGTACTTC
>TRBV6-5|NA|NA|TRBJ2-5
CASSRQLQETQYF
TGTGCCAGCTCGCGGCAGCTCCAAGAGACCCAGTACTTC
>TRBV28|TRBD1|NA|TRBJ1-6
CASSLGDRLSPLHF
TGTGCCAGCAGTTTAGGGGACAGACTTTCACCCCTCCACTTT